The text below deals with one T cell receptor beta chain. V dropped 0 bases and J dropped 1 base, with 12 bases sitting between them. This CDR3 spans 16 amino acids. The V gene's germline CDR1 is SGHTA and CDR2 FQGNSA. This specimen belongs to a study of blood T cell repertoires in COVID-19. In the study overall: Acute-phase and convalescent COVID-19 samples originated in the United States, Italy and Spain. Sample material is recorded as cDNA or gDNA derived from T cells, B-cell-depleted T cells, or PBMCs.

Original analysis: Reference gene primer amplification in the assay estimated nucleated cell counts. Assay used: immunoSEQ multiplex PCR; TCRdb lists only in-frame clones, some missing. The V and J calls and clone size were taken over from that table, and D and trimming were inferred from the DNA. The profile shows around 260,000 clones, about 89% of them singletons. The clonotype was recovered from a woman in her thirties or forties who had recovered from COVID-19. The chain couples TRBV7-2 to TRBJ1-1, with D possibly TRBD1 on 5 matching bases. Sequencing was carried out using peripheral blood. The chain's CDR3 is CASSLAGVDPNTEAFF. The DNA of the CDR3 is TGTGCCAGCAGCTTAGCAGGGGTCGACCCGAACACTGAAGCTTTCTTT.